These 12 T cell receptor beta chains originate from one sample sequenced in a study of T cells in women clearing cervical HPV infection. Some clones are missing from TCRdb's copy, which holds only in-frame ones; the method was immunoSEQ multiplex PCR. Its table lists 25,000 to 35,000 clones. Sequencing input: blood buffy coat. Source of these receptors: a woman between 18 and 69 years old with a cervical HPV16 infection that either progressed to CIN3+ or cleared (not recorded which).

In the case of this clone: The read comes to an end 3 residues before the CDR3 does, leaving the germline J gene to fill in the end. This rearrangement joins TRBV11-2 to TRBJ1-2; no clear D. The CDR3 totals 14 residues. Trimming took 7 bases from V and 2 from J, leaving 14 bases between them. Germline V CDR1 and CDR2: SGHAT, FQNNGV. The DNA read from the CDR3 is TGTGCCAGCACCCTTATCCCGGTAAACTATGGC. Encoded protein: CASTLIPVNYG. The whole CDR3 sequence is CASTLIPVNYGYTF.

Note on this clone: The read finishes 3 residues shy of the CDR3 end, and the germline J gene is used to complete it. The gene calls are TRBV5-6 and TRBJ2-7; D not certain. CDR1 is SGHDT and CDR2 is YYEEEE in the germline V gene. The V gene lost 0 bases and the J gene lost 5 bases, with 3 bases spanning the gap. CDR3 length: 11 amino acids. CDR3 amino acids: CASSLADEQYF. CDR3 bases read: TGTGCCAGCAGCTTGGCAGACGAG.

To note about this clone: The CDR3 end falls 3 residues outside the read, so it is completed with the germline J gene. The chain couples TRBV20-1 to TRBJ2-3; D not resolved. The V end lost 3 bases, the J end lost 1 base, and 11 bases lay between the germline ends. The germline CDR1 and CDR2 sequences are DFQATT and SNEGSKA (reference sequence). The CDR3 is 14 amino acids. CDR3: CSASWFGRTDTQYF. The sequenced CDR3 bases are TGCAGTGCTAGTTGGTTTGGGCGCACAGATACG.

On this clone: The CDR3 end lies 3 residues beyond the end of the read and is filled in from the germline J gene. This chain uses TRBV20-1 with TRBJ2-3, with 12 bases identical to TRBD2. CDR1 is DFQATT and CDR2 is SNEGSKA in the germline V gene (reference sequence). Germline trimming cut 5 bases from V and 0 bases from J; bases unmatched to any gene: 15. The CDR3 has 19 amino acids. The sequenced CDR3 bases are TGCAGTGCTCCCCCGGCTAGCGGGGGGGCTGGCAAGAGCACAGATACG. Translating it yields CSAPPASGGAGKSTDT. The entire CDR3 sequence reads CSAPPASGGAGKSTDTQYF.

The CDR3 loop reads CASSPPGGNSPLHF. The DNA read from the CDR3 is TGTGCCAGCAGCCCCCCGGGGGGAAATTCACCC. The chain joins TRBV5-6 to TRBJ1-6; maybe TRBD1 (5 bases). The CDR3 end falls 3 residues outside the read, so it is completed with the germline J gene. The CDR3 consists of 14 residues. Looked up from germline, CDR1 is SGHDT and CDR2 is YYEEEE. V was pared by 4 bases and J by 7 bases, with 12 bases between. Full variable domain (outside the CDR3, taken from reference TRBV5-6 and TRBJ1-6): DAGVTQSPTHLIKTRGQQVTLRCSPKSGHDTVSWYQQALGQGPQFIFQYYEEEERQRGNFPDRFSGHQFPNYSSELNVNALLLGDSALYLCASSPPGGNSPLHFGNGTRLTVT.

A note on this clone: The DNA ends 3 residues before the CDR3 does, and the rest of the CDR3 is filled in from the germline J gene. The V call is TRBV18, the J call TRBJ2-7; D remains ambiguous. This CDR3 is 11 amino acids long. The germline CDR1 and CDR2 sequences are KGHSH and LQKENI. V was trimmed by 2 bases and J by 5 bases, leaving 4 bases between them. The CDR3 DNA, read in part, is TGTGCCAGCTCACCAAGCCACGAG. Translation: CASSPSHE. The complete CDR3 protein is CASSPSHEQYF.

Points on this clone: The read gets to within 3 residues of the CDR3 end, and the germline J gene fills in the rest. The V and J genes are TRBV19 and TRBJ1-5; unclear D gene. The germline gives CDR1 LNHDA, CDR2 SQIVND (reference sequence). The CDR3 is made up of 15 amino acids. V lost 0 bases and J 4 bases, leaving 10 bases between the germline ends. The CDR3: CASSIEGFENQPQHF. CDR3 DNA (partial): TGTGCCAGTAGTATAGAAGGGTTTGAGAATCAGCCC.

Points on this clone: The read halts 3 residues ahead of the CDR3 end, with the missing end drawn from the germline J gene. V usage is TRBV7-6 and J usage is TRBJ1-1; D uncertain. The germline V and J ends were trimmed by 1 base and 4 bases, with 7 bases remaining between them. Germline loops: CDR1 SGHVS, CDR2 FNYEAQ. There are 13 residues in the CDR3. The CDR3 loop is CASSLERGTEAFF. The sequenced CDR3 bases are TGTGCCAGCAGCTTAGAACGGGGCACTGAA.

The CDR3 loop is CASSPRPDFQETQYF. The DNA read from the CDR3 is TGCGCCAGCAGCCCTAGACCGGACTTTCAAGAGACC. The genes are TRBV5-1 and TRBJ2-5; weak D call: TRBD2 (5 bases). The CDR3 extends 3 residues past the end of the read, so its final part is completed from the germline J gene. Germline CDR1 SGHRS, CDR2 YFSETQ. The CDR3 extends over 15 amino acids. Trimming removed 4 bases at V and 2 bases at J, with 15 bases between.

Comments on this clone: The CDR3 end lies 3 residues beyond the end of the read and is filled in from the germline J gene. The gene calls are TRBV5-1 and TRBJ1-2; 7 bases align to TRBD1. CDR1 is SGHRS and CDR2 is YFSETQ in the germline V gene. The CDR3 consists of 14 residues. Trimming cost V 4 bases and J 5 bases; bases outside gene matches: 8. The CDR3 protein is CASSPPGQPYGYTF. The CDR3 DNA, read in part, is TGCGCCAGCAGCCCGCCGGGACAGCCATATGGC. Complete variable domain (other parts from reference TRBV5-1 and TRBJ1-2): KAGVTQTPRYLIKTRGQQVTLSCSPISGHRSVSWYQQTPGQGLQFLFEYFSETQRNKGNFPGRFSGRQFSNSRSEMNVSTLELGDSALYLCASSPPGQPYGYTFGSGTRLTVV.

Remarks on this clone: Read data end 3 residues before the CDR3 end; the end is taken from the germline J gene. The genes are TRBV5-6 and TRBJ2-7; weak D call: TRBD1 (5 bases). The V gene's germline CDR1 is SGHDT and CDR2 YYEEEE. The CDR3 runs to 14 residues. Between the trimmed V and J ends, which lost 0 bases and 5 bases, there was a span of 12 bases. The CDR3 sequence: CASSLGAGSHEQYF. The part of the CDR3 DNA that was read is TGTGCCAGCAGCTTGGGAGCAGGGTCCCACGAG. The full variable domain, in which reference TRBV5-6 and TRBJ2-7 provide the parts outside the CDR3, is DAGVTQSPTHLIKTRGQQVTLRCSPKSGHDTVSWYQQALGQGPQFIFQYYEEEERQRGNFPDRFSGHQFPNYSSELNVNALLLGDSALYLCASSLGAGSHEQYFGPGTRLTVT.

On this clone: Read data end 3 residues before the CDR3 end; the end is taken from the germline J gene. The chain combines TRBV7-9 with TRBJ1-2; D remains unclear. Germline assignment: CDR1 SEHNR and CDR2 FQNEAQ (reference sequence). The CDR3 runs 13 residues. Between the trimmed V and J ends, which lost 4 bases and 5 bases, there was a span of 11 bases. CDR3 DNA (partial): TGTGCCAGCAGCTCGTCCATAGGGTATGGC. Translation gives CASSSSIGYG. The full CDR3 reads CASSSSIGYGYTF.